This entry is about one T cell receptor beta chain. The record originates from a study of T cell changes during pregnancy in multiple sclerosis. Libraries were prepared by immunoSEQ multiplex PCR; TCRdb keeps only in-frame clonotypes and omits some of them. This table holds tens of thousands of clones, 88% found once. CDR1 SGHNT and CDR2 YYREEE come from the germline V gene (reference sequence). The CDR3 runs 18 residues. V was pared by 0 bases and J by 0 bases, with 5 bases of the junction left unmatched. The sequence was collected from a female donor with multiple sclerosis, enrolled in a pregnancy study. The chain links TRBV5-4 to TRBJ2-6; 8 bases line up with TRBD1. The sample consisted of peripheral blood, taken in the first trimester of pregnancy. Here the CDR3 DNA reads TGTGCCAGCAGCTTGGCAGGGGGCGCTTACTCTGGGGCCAACGTCCTGACTTTC. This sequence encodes CASSLAGGAYSGANVLTF.